This T cell receptor beta chain was identified during a study of T cell responses to AZD1222 COVID-19 vaccine. The assay was immunoSEQ multiplex PCR, and TCRdb's table has in-frame clones only and misses some. The sample includes fewer than 95,000 clones, around 89% of them seen just once. Notes on this clone: Its target is not known.

Second doses were pooled across both intervals (about 4 or about 12 weeks). Study findings and constraints: Along spike, vaccine-associated CD4 TCRs were found throughout, with dominance at 160-218 and 743-854. Breadth and depth of Spike-specific TCRs rose after two AZD1222 doses. It should be noted that donors were predominantly white British and more often female, and clonal diversity was possibly underestimated.

This sequence was found in an adult who received the AZD1222 COVID-19 vaccine. Source: peripheral blood, taken 28 days after the second AZD1222 dose.

The CDR3 spells CASSHGFNGGNEQYF. CDR3 DNA sequence: TGTGCCAGCAGCCATGGGTTTAATGGGGGGAATGAGCAGTACTTC. The chain has TRBV14 and TRBJ2-7, with D perhaps matching TRBD2 (6 bases). This CDR3 is 15 amino acids long. The germline gives CDR1 SGHDN, CDR2 FVKESK. Between the trimmed V and J ends, which lost 3 bases and 7 bases, there was a span of 19 bases. Using reference TRBV14 and TRBJ2-7 for the parts outside the CDR3, the full variable domain is EAGVTQFPSHSVIEKGQTVTLRCDPISGHDNLYWYRRVMGKEIKFLLHFVKESKQDESGMPNNRFLAERTGGTYSTLKVQPAELEDSGVYFCASSHGFNGGNEQYFGPGTRLTVT.